The rows below give T cell receptor beta chains drawn from one sample of a study of CD8 T cells in ankylosing spondylitis. TCRdb used MiXCR to reprocess the 5' RACE reads, holding one entry per CDR3 protein. The sample includes 150,000 to 200,000 distinct CDR3 sequences, more than 10% of them seen just once. Specimen: blood, either unsorted or a sorted T cell fraction (not recorded which). The receptors were gathered from a male donor with ankylosing spondylitis or in good health (not recorded which). Each CDR3 is given with its conserved first and last residue. D genes are given only for firm matches. Clone size is not always given. Where it is, it says once, few, many or a class for expanded clones.

d_call | j_call | v_call | cdr3_length | clone_size | cdr3_nt | cdr3_aa
TRBD2 | TRBJ2-7 | TRBV20-1 | 14 | NA | TGCAGTGCTACGGGACTAGCGGGAGGCCACGAGCAGTACTTC | CSATGLAGGHEQYF
TRBD1 | TRBJ2-7 | TRBV12-3/TRBV12-4 | 14 | many | TGTGCCAGCAGGCTCGGGACAGGGGTAGGCGAGCAGTACTTC | CASRLGTGVGEQYF
TRBD1 | TRBJ2-7 | TRBV5-1 | 15 | many | TGCGCCAGCAGGTCATATCCGGGACAGGCTTCAGGGCAGTACTTC | CASRSYPGQASGQYF
NA | TRBJ2-7 | TRBV6-1 | 15 | NA | TGTGCCAGCAGTGAAGGACAGGGAGGCTTCTACGAGCAGTACTTC | CASSEGQGGFYEQYF
TRBD1 | TRBJ1-1 | TRBV6-5 | 13 | few | TGTGCCAGCAGATACAGGGGAGACACTGAAGCTTTCTTT | CASRYRGDTEAFF
NA | TRBJ2-1 | TRBV14 | 15 | NA | TGTGCCAGCAGCCATCAGGGCCCTCCGGGTAATGAGCAGTTCTTC | CASSHQGPPGNEQFF
TRBD2 | TRBJ2-7 | TRBV6-2/TRBV6-3 | 16 | few | TGTGCCAGCAGTTACTCGTCAATAGCGGGAGGGAACGAGCAGTACTTC | CASSYSSIAGGNEQYF
TRBD1 | TRBJ1-3 | TRBV5-1 | 15 | few | TGCGCCAGCAGCGAAGGGGACAGGGCTGGAAACACCATATATTTT | CASSEGDRAGNTIYF
NA | TRBJ2-6 | TRBV5-1 | 16 | NA | TGCGCCAGCAGCCTCCTCCAGGGGATTGGGGCCAACGTCCTGACTTTC | CASSLLQGIGANVLTF
TRBD2 | TRBJ2-5 | TRBV9 | 13 | NA | TGTGCCAGCAGCCGGACTAGCCAAGAGACCCAGTACTTC | CASSRTSQETQYF
TRBD2 | TRBJ2-7 | TRBV20-1 | 16 | NA | TGCAGTGCTCCCGGGACTAGCGGGAGGGCGCCCTACGAGCAGTACTTC | CSAPGTSGRAPYEQYF
TRBD2 | TRBJ2-3 | TRBV12-3/TRBV12-4 | 16 | many | TGTGCCAGCAGTCTGGCGGGACTAGCGGGAGTTCATACGCAGTATTTT | CASSLAGLAGVHTQYF
NA | TRBJ2-7 | TRBV29-1 | 11 | NA | TGCAGCGTTGTCGCGACCTACGAGCAGTACTTC | CSVVATYEQYF
TRBD2 | TRBJ2-3 | TRBV11-2 | 15 | NA | TGTGCCAGCAGCGGTTTTCGGGACTACACAGATACGCAGTATTTT | CASSGFRDYTDTQYF
TRBD1 | TRBJ2-3 | TRBV29-1 | 18 | many | TGCAGCGTTGAAGTTCTCGGACAGGGGAAGGGCAGCACAGATACGCAGTATTTT | CSVEVLGQGKGSTDTQYF
NA | TRBJ2-5 | TRBV20-1 | 14 | NA | TGCAGTGCTAGAGAGGGAAGGTTAGGGGAGACCCAGTACTTC | CSAREGRLGETQYF
TRBD1 | TRBJ2-1 | TRBV7-9 | 16 | few | TGTGCCAGCAGCTCCTACACAGGGGGCTCCTACAATGAGCAGTTCTTC | CASSSYTGGSYNEQFF
TRBD1 | TRBJ1-1 | TRBV10-3 | 13 | NA | TGTGCCACCACAGACAGGGGAGACACTGAAGCTTTCTTT | CATTDRGDTEAFF
TRBD2 | TRBJ2-2 | TRBV2 | 17 | few | TGTGCCAGCAAGGTGAATAGCGGGACCGTCAACACCGGGGAGCTGTTTTTT | CASKVNSGTVNTGELFF
NA | TRBJ1-1 | TRBV7-9 | 11 | few | TGTGCCAGCAGCCTACGTGGAAGGGCTTTCTTT | CASSLRGRAFF
TRBD1 | TRBJ2-1 | TRBV7-9 | 16 | NA | TGTGCCAGCAGCTTATTCACAGGGGGCGCCATGTATGAGCAGTTCTTC | CASSLFTGGAMYEQFF
TRBD2 | TRBJ2-4 | TRBV2 | 15 | NA | TGTGCCAGCTGGAAGAAAGGGCTAGCGGGGGACCAAGGTGCCTTC | CASWKKGLAGDQGAF
NA | TRBJ1-1 | TRBV5-1 | 16 | many | TGCGCCAGCAGCTTCTTTACAGGACCGGCTGACACTGAAGCTTTCTTT | CASSFFTGPADTEAFF
TRBD2 | TRBJ2-4 | TRBV12-3/TRBV12-4 | 14 | NA | TGTGCCAGCAGCCCCGGACTAGCGGGGGGGCCGAGTAATTTC | CASSPGLAGGPSNF
NA | TRBJ2-7 | TRBV15 | 15 | NA | TGTGCCACCAGCAGAGAGGCCGGAGATTTCCACGAGCAGTACTTC | CATSREAGDFHEQYF
NA | TRBJ2-7 | TRBV12-3/TRBV12-4 | 14 | many | TGTGCCAGCAGTTTCGGCCCTTTGGGCTACGAGCAGTACTTC | CASSFGPLGYEQYF
NA | TRBJ1-2 | TRBV3-1 | 15 | few | TGTGCCAGCAGCCGGGCCTTGGAGCTTAACTATGGCTACACCTTC | CASSRALELNYGYTF
NA | TRBJ2-3 | TRBV6-2/TRBV6-3 | 14 | NA | TGTGCCAGCAGTTGGACGGCCAAAGCAGATACGCAGTATTTT | CASSWTAKADTQYF
TRBD1 | TRBJ2-1 | TRBV6-1 | 17 | NA | TGTGCCAGCAGTGGGGGGACAGGACCGACTCCCAATGATGAGCAGTTCTTC | CASSGGTGPTPNDEQFF
NA | TRBJ1-1 | TRBV11-2 | 18 | few | TGTGCCAGCAGCTCCCCTCGGGGGCCTCTACCGATGAACACTGAAGCTTTCTTT | CASSSPRGPLPMNTEAFF
NA | TRBJ1-1 | TRBV20-1 | 14 | many | TGCAGTGCTAGAGTTGGGGCCGACAGTTCGCAAGCTTTCTTT | CSARVGADSSQAFF
NA | TRBJ2-3 | TRBV6-1 | 17 | few | TGTGCCAGCAGCACCCGGGTAGGGGGGTTTGGCACAGATACGCAGTATTTT | CASSTRVGGFGTDTQYF
NA | TRBJ2-7 | TRBV7-9 | 15 | few | TGTGCCAGCAGCTTAGATACAGGGCCCTCCTACGAGCAGTACTTC | CASSLDTGPSYEQYF